This T cell receptor (beta chain) was profiled in a study of cytotoxic CD8 clonotypes in ibrutinib-treated CLL. Background on the study: IGHV unmutated 17 to 18; relapsed/refractory about a dozen; treatment-naive about 14.

The assay was immunoSEQ multiplex PCR, and TCRdb's table has in-frame clones only and misses some. Found here are 250,000 to 350,000 clones, less than 85% of them singletons; the top ten hold about 5.8%. V gave up 4 bases and J gave up 0 bases; unmatched junction bases: 10. This CDR3 comprises 18 residues. Germline loops: CDR1 MGHRA, CDR2 YSYEKL. Only one count was recorded for this clone. The material was PBMCs, obtained at disease progression, from a patient treated with ibrutinib. The TCR sequence derives from a human donor with chronic lymphocytic leukemia. The V and J genes are TRBV4-1 and TRBJ2-2; 8 positions agree with TRBD1. CDR3 amino acids: CASSLRRQGFANTGELFF. CDR3 DNA sequence: TGCGCCAGCAGCCTCCGGCGACAGGGGTTTGCGAACACCGGGGAGCTGTTTTTT.